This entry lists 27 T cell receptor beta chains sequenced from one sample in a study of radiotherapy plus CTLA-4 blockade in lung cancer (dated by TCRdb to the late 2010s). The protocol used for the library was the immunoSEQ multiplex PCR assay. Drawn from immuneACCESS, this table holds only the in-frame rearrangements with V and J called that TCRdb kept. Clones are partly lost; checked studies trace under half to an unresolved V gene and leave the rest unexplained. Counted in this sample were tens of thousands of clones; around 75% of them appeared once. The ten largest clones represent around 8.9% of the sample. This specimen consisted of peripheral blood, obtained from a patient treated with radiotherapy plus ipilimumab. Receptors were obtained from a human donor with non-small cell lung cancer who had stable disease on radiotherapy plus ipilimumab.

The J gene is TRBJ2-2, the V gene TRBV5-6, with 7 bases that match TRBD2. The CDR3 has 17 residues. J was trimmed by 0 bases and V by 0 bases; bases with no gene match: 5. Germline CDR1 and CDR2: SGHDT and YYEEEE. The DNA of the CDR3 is TGTGCCAGCAGCTTGGTGGGTCGGGGGGCGAACACCGGGGAGCTGTTTTTT. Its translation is CASSLVGRGANTGELFF.

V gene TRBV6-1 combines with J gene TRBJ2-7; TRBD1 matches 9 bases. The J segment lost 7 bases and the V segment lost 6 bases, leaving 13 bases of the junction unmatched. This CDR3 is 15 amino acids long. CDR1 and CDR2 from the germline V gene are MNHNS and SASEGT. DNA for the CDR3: TGTGCCAGCAGGAGGGAGCCGGGACAGGGTAAGGAGCAGTACTTC. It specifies CASRREPGQGKEQYF.

This chain's CDR3 is CASSIGTDRYQPQHF. The DNA of the CDR3 is TGTGCCAGCAGCATCGGGACAGACCGATATCAGCCCCAGCATTTT. The rearrangement joins TRBV5-5 to TRBJ1-5, with TRBD1 matching over 7 bases. This CDR3 has 15 residues. Unmatched junction bases numbered 9, after V lost 4 bases and J lost 5 bases. The germline V gene has CDR1 SGHKS and CDR2 YYEKEE (reference sequence).

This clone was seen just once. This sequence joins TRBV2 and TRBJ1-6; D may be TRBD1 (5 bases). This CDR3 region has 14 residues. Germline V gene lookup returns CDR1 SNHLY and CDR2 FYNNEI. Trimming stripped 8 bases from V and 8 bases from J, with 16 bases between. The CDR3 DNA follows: TGTGCCAGCCGCCCCAAGCGGGACCATTCACCCCTCCACTTT. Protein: CASRPKRDHSPLHF.

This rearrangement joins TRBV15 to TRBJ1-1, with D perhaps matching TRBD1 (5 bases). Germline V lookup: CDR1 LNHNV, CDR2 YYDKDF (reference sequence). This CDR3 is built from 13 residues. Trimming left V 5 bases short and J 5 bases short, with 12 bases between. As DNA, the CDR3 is TGTGCCACCAGCCCCCGGGGGTGGACTGAAGCTTTCTTT. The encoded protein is CATSPRGWTEAFF.

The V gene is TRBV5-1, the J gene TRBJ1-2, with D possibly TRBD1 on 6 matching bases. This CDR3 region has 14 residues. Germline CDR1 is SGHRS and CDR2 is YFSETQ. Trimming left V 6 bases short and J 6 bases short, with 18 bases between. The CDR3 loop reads CASTPGVQGNGYTF. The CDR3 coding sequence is TGCGCCAGCACCCCCGGGGTACAGGGTAATGGCTACACCTTC.

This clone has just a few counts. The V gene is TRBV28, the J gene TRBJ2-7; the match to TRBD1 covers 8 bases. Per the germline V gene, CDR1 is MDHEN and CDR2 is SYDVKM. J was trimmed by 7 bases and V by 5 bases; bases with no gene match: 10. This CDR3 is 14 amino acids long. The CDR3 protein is CASSRVGQGYEQYF. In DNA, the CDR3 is TGTGCCAGCAGTCGCGTCGGACAGGGATATGAGCAGTACTTC.

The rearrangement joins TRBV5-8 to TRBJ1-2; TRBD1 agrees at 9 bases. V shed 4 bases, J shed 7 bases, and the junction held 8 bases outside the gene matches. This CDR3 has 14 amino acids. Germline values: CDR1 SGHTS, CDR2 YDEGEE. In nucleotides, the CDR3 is TGTGCCAGCAGCCCCTGGACAGGGGTAGGTGGCTACACCTTC. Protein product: CASSPWTGVGGYTF.

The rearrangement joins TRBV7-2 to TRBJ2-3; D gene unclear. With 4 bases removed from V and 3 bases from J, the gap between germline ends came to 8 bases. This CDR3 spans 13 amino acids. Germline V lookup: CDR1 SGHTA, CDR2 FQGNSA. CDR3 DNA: TGTGCCAGCAGCTCCCGACAAACAGATACGCAGTATTTT. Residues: CASSSRQTDTQYF.

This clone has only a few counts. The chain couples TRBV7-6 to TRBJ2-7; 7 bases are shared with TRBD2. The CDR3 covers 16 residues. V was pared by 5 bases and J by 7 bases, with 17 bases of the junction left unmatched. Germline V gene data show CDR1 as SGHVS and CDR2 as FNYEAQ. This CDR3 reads CASSPLGGGVLREQYF. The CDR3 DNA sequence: TGTGCCAGCAGCCCCCTTGGGGGGGGAGTCCTCCGGGAGCAGTACTTC.

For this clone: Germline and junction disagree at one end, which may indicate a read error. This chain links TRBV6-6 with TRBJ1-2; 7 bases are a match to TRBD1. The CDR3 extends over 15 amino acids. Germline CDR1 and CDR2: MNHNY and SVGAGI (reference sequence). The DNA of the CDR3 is TGTGCCAGCGGTCGGGACAGCTATACTAGAACTGAAACCCGCTTC. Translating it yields CASGRDSYTRTETRF.

The CDR3 reads CATTGGLSYEQYF. The CDR3 region has the DNA TGTGCCACCACAGGGGGCCTCTCCTACGAGCAGTACTTC. This chain connects TRBV11-1 to TRBJ2-7, with 9 positions matching TRBD1. Germline V gene data show CDR1 as SGHAT and CDR2 as FQDESV (reference sequence). V lost 10 bases to trimming and J lost 0 bases; unmatched junction nucleotides: 4. The CDR3 has 13 amino acids.

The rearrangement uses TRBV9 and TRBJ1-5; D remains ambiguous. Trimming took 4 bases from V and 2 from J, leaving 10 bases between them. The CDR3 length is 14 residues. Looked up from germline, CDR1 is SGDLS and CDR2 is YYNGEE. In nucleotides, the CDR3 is TGTGCCAGCAGCCTCATGGGCGGCAATCAGCCCCAGCATTTT. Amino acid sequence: CASSLMGGNQPQHF.

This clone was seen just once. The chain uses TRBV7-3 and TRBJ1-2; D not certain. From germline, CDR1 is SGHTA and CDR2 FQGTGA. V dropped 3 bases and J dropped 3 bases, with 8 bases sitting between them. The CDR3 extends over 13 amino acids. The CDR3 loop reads CASSLSKDYGYTF. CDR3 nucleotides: TGTGCCAGCAGCTTGAGTAAAGACTATGGCTACACCTTC.

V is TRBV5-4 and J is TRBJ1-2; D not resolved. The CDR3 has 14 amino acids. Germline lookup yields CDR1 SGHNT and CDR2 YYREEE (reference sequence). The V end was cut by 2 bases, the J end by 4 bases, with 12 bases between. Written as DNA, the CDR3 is TGTGCCAGCAGCTTCCAAGACTCAATCTATGGCTACACCTTC. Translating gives CASSFQDSIYGYTF. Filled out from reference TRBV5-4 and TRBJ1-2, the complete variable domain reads ETGVTQSPTHLIKTRGQQVTLRCSSQSGHNTVSWYQQALGQGPQFIFQYYREEENGRGNFPPRFSGLQFPNYSSELNVNALELDDSALYLCASSFQDSIYGYTFGSGTRLTVV.

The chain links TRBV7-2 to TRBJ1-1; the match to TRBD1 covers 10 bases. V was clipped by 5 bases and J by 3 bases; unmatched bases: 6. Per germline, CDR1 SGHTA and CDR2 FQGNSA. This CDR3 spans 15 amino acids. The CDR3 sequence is CASSKGQGIYTEAFF. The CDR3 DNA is TGTGCCAGCAGCAAGGGACAGGGGATTTACACTGAAGCTTTCTTT.

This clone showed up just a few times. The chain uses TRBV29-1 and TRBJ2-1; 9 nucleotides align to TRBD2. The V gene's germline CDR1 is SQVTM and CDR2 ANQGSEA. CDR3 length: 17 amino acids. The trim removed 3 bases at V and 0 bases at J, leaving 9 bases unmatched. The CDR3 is CSVEGSGGTFSYNEQFF. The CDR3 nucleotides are TGCAGCGTTGAGGGTAGCGGGGGAACTTTCTCCTACAATGAGCAGTTCTTC.

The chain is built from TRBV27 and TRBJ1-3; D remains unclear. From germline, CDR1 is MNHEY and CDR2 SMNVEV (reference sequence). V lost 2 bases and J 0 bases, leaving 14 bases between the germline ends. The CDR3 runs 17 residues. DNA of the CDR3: TGTGCCAGCAGTTTAGGTGGCGGTCCGCTCTCTGGAAACACCATATATTTT. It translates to CASSLGGGPLSGNTIYF.

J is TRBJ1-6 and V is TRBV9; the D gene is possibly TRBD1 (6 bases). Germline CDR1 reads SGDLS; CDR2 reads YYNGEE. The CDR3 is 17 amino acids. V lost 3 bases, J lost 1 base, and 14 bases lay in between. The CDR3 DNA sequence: TGTGCCAGCAGCGGCGCAGGGGTTTTGTCCTATAATTCACCCCTCCACTTT. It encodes CASSGAGVLSYNSPLHF.

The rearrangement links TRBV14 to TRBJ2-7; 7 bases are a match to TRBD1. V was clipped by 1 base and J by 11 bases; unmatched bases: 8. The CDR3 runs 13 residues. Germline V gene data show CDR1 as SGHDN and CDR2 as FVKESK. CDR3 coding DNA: TGTGCCAGCAGCCAAGCCTTCGACAGGGTGGAGTACTTC. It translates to CASSQAFDRVEYF.

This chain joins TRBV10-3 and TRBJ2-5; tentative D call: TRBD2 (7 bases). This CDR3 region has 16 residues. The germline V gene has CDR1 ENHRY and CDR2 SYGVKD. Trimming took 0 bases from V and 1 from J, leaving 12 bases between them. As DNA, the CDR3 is TGTGCCATCAGTGAGTCGATGGGGGGGGCCCAAGAGACCCAGTACTTC. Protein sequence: CAISESMGGAQETQYF.

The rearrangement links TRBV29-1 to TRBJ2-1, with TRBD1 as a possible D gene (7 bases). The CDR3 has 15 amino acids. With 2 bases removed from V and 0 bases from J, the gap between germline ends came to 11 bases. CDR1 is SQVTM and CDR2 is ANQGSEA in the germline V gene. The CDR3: CSVERQGGSYNEQFF. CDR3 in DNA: TGCAGCGTTGAACGACAGGGAGGCTCCTACAATGAGCAGTTCTTC.

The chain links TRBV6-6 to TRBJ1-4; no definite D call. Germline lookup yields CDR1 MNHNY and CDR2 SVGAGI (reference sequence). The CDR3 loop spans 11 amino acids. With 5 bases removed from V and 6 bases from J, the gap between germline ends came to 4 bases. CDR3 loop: CASSPYEKLFF. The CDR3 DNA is TGTGCCAGCAGTCCCTATGAAAAACTGTTTTTT.

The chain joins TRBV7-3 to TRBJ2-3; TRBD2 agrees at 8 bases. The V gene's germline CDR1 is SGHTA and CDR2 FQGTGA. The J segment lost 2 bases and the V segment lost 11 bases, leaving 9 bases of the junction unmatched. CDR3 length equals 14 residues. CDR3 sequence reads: CASSGGVSTDTQYF. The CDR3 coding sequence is TGTGCCTCCAGCGGGGGAGTATCCACAGATACGCAGTATTTT. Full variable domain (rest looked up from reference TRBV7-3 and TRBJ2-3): GAGVSQTPSNKVTEKGKYVELRCDPISGHTALYWYRQSLGQGPEFLIYFQGTGAADDSGLPNDRFFAVRPEGSVSTLKIQRTERGDSAVYLCASSGGVSTDTQYFGPGTRLTVL.

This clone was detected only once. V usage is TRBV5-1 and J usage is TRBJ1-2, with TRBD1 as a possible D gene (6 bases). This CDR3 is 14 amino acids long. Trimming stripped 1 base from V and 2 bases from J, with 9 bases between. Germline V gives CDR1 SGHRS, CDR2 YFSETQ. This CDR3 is CASSLPGQNYGYTF. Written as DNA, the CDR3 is TGCGCCAGCAGCTTGCCTGGACAGAACTATGGCTACACCTTC.

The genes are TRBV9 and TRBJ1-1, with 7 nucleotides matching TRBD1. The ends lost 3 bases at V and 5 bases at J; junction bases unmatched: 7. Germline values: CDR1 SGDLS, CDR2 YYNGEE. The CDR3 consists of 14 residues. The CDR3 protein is CASSANRGWTEAFF. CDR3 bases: TGTGCCAGCAGCGCGAACAGGGGATGGACTGAAGCTTTCTTT.

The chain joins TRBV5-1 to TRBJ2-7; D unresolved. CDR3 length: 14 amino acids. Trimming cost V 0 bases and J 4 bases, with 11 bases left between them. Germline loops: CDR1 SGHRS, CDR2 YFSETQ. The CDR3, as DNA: TGCGCCAGCAGCTTGGTTGATCCCGGGTACGAGCAGTACTTC. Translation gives CASSLVDPGYEQYF. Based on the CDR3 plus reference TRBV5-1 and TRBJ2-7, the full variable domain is KAGVTQTPRYLIKTRGQQVTLSCSPISGHRSVSWYQQTPGQGLQFLFEYFSETQRNKGNFPGRFSGRQFSNSRSEMNVSTLELGDSALYLCASSLVDPGYEQYFGPGTRLTVT.